The 22 T cell receptor beta chains below come from one sample, sequenced in a study of metastatic and nonmetastatic thyroid tumors. No treatment had been given to any patient before thyroid surgery. TCRdb re-analyzed the PCR reads using MiXCR. The sample has over 30,000 clones; around a third are singletons. The material sequenced was tumor tissue. All receptors derive from a female donor with papillary thyroid cancer or a benign thyroid nodule (not recorded which). Some clones in this sample may be carry-over from other donors' samples.

The V gene is TRBV4-1, the J gene TRBJ1-6; possible D gene TRBD1, 5 bases. The CDR3 loop spans 14 amino acids. Between the trimmed V and J ends, which lost 4 bases and 11 bases, there was a span of 15 bases. CDR1 and CDR2 (germline): MGHRA, YSYEKL. The CDR3 DNA reads as TGCGCCAGCAGCCGCGAGGGACCCTCGGCACCCCTCCACTTT. As protein: CASSREGPSAPLHF.

This chain joins TRBV6-6 and TRBJ2-2; D gene ambiguous. V dropped 2 bases and J dropped 3 bases, with 4 bases sitting between them. Germline CDR1 reads MNHNY; CDR2 reads SVGAGI (reference sequence). The CDR3 runs to 13 residues. CDR3: CASSYPHTGELFF. The CDR3, as DNA: TGTGCCAGCAGTTACCCTCACACCGGGGAGCTGTTTTTT.

This clone was seen repeatedly, ten times or more. This chain uses TRBV5-5 with TRBJ2-1; tentative D call: TRBD1 (5 bases). Germline CDR1 SGHKS, CDR2 YYEKEE (reference sequence). CDR3 size: 14 residues. Trimming took 1 base from V and 5 from J, leaving 10 bases between them. The CDR3 sequence: CASSLSRANNEQFF. The CDR3 nucleotides read TGTGCCAGCAGCTTGTCCAGGGCGAACAATGAGCAGTTCTTC.

This clone showed up just a few times. The V gene is TRBV6-2 or TRBV6-3, the J gene TRBJ2-1; D unresolved. The CDR3 consists of 13 residues. Per germline, CDR1 MNHEY and CDR2 SVGEGT. Trimming stripped 6 bases from V and 0 bases from J, with 6 bases between. The CDR3 sequence: CASRWSSYNEQFF. The DNA for the CDR3 is TGTGCCAGCAGGTGGAGCTCCTACAATGAGCAGTTCTTC.

For this clone: The junction departs from germline at one end; a sequencing error may be responsible. The chain links TRBV18 to TRBJ2-3; 7 bases line up with TRBD1. Per germline, CDR1 KGHSH and CDR2 LQKENI. The CDR3 has 15 residues. CDR3: CANSPWTGLGDTQYF. CDR3 in DNA: TGTGCCAACTCACCCTGGACAGGTCTGGGTGATACGCAGTATTTT. The full variable domain, rest sourced from reference TRBV18 and TRBJ2-3, is NAGVMQNPRHLVRRRGQEARLRCSPMKGHSHVYWYRQLPEEGLKFMVYLQKENIIDESGMPKERFSAEFPKEGPSILRIQQVVRGDSAAYFCANSPWTGLGDTQYFGPGTRLTVL.

This chain connects TRBV5-1 to TRBJ1-1; D not resolved. There are 16 residues in the CDR3. The germline CDR1 and CDR2 sequences are SGHRS and YFSETQ. Trimming stripped 3 bases from V and 6 bases from J, with 21 bases between. The CDR3 is CASSWRTTSMGAEAFF. CDR3 nucleotide sequence: TGCGCCAGCAGCTGGAGGACGACATCGATGGGCGCTGAAGCTTTCTTT. The whole variable domain, filled in from reference TRBV5-1 and TRBJ1-1, reads KAGVTQTPRYLIKTRGQQVTLSCSPISGHRSVSWYQQTPGQGLQFLFEYFSETQRNKGNFPGRFSGRQFSNSRSEMNVSTLELGDSALYLCASSWRTTSMGAEAFFGQGTRLTVV.

The sample holds a few counts of this clone. The chain employs TRBV6-5 and TRBJ2-1, with unresolved D. Trimming cost V 4 bases and J 5 bases, with 12 bases left between them. The CDR3 has 14 amino acids. Germline V gene data show CDR1 as MNHEY and CDR2 as SVGAGI. CDR3 in amino acids: CASSSRVWNNEQFF. In nucleotides, the CDR3 is TGTGCCAGCAGTTCTAGGGTCTGGAACAATGAGCAGTTCTTC.

The chain has TRBV5-1 and TRBJ2-2; 7 bases match TRBD2. Germline assignment: CDR1 SGHRS and CDR2 YFSETQ. The CDR3 covers 17 residues. V shed 3 bases and J 6 bases; nucleotides not matched to a gene: 14. The CDR3 DNA follows: TGCGCCAGCAGCTCACGTCGGGGAGGGCTAAGCGCCGGGGAGCTGTTTTTT. Translation: CASSSRRGGLSAGELFF.

Only one count was recorded for this clone. The chain is built from TRBV11-1 and TRBJ2-3, with D possibly being TRBD1 or TRBD2 (5 bases each). V lost 3 bases to trimming and J lost 3 bases, with 13 bases between them. The CDR3 totals 15 residues. Germline V gives CDR1 SGHAT, CDR2 FQDESV (reference sequence). The CDR3 loop is CASSFEGKMTDTQYF. CDR3 nucleotides: TGTGCCAGCAGCTTCGAGGGGAAAATGACAGATACGCAGTATTTT.

V and J are TRBV20-1 and TRBJ1-1, with 7 bases aligning to TRBD1. The CDR3 totals 12 residues. Germline V lookup: CDR1 DFQATT, CDR2 SNEGSKA (reference sequence). J gave up 1 base and V 5 bases, and 1 base lay outside the gene matches. CDR3 sequence reads: CSAHRGNTEAFF. DNA of the CDR3: TGCAGTGCTCACAGGGGGAACACTGAAGCTTTCTTT.

The chain uses TRBV19 and TRBJ1-5; D not certain. Trimming shortened V by 5 bases and J by 0 bases, and 11 bases separated the two germline ends. CDR3 length: 15 amino acids. Germline values: CDR1 LNHDA, CDR2 SQIVND (reference sequence). The chain's CDR3 is CASSPPQYSNQPQHF. For the CDR3, the DNA is TGTGCCAGTAGTCCCCCCCAGTATAGCAATCAGCCCCAGCATTTT. The variable domain in full, with the rest retrieved from reference TRBV19 and TRBJ1-5, is DGGITQSPKYLFRKEGQNVTLSCEQNLNHDAMYWYRQDPGQGLRLIYYSQIVNDFQKGDIAEGYSVSREKKESFPLTVTSAQKNPTAFYLCASSPPQYSNQPQHFGDGTRLSIL.

This chain connects TRBV11-1 to TRBJ2-3; D is ambiguous. The V end lost 1 base, the J end lost 2 bases, and 7 bases lay between the germline ends. In germline, CDR1 is SGHAT, CDR2 FQDESV (reference sequence). This CDR3 is 14 amino acids long. The CDR3 sequence is CASSLGPVTDTQYF. The CDR3 coding sequence is TGTGCCAGCAGCTTAGGGCCAGTCACAGATACGCAGTATTTT.

The chain is built from TRBV5-5 and TRBJ2-7; 9 positions match TRBD1. The CDR3 totals 14 residues. The V segment lost 4 bases and the J segment 6 bases; nucleotides outside the gene matches: 8. From germline, CDR1 is SGHKS and CDR2 YYEKEE (reference sequence). The DNA for the CDR3 is TGTGCCAGCAGCCCCGGACAGGGGATGGGCGAGCAGTACTTC. Translation gives CASSPGQGMGEQYF.

A note on this clone: One junction end disagrees with the germline gene, perhaps due to a read error. The rearrangement joins TRBV28 to TRBJ2-3; D unresolved. This CDR3 has 14 residues. CDR1 and CDR2 from the germline V gene are MDHEN and SYDVKM. The chain's CDR3 is CASSLEPSTDTRYF. The CDR3 DNA reads TGTGCCAGCAGTTTGGAGCCGAGCACAGATACGCGGTATTTT.

This chain uses TRBV20-1 with TRBJ2-3; D remains unclear. The CDR3 sequence is 14 residues long. Germline lookup yields CDR1 DFQATT and CDR2 SNEGSKA (reference sequence). Trimming cost V 1 base and J 6 bases, with 14 bases left between them. This CDR3 is CSARGFALGDTQYF. As DNA, the CDR3 is TGCAGTGCTAGAGGGTTCGCACTGGGGGATACGCAGTATTTT.

This chain links TRBV6-1 with TRBJ1-1, with 8 bases fitting TRBD1. In germline, CDR1 is MNHNS, CDR2 SASEGT. The CDR3 covers 13 residues. Trimming cost V 6 bases and J 4 bases; bases outside gene matches: 4. The CDR3: CASRETGGTEAFF. The CDR3 DNA sequence: TGTGCCAGCAGGGAAACAGGGGGCACTGAAGCTTTCTTT.

V gene TRBV27 combines with J gene TRBJ2-7; 9 positions agree with TRBD1. Unmatched junction bases numbered 11, after V lost 6 bases and J lost 5 bases. CDR1 is MNHEY, CDR2 SMNVEV, per germline (reference sequence). The length of the CDR3 is 15 residues. CDR3 nucleotides: TGTGCCAGCAGACCACAGGGGGCGGAAGAAAACGAGCAGTACTTC. Encoded protein: CASRPQGAEENEQYF.

The chain uses TRBV6-1 and TRBJ2-5; 9 bases map to TRBD1. The CDR3 length is 13 residues. CDR1 is MNHNS, CDR2 SASEGT, per germline. V shed 6 bases and J 4 bases; nucleotides not matched to a gene: 3. CDR3 region: CASRGQGGETQYF. The CDR3 DNA reads as TGTGCCAGCAGGGGACAGGGAGGAGAGACCCAGTACTTC.

The chain is built from TRBV19 and TRBJ2-3, with 9 bases fitting TRBD2. V was pared by 1 base and J by 9 bases, with 8 bases of the junction left unmatched. From germline, CDR1 is LNHDA and CDR2 SQIVND (reference sequence). The CDR3 is 15 residues long. DNA for the CDR3: TGTGCCAGTAGTATAGGAGGCGGGAGGGCCGACACGCAGTATTTT. This sequence encodes CASSIGGGRADTQYF.

This chain joins TRBV20-1 and TRBJ2-7; D possibly corresponds to TRBD1 (8 bases). From germline, CDR1 is DFQATT and CDR2 SNEGSKA (reference sequence). The V gene lost 6 bases and the J gene lost 4 bases, with 16 bases spanning the gap. The CDR3 has 13 amino acids. CDR3 sequence (DNA): TGCAGTGCAAAAGGACAGGGAGGGTACGAGCAGTACTTC. Translating gives CSAKGQGGYEQYF.

This clone was observed a handful of times. J is TRBJ2-7 and V is TRBV6-2 or TRBV6-3; 7 nucleotides match TRBD1. CDR1 MNHEY and CDR2 SVGEGT come from the germline V gene. With 8 bases clipped from V and 1 base from J, the junction kept 8 bases outside the gene matches. The CDR3 extends over 14 amino acids. This CDR3 is CASRSGTASYEQYF. CDR3 nucleotides: TGTGCCAGCCGCTCCGGGACAGCTTCCTACGAGCAGTACTTC.

The chain uses TRBV5-1 and TRBJ2-1, with 9 nucleotides matching TRBD1. V trimming: 0 bases; J trimming: 9 bases; junction bases outside the gene matches: 10. The CDR3 length is 16 residues. Looked up from germline, CDR1 is SGHRS and CDR2 is YFSETQ. CDR3 bases: TGCGCCAGCAGCTTGGTGCCGGGACAGGGAAGTAGTGAGCAGTTCTTC. Its protein product is CASSLVPGQGSSEQFF.